A single sample gave rise to the 16 T cell receptor beta chains below, sequenced in a study of shared clonotypes between healthy human individuals. Assay: immunoSEQ multiplex PCR; the TCRdb copy retains only in-frame clones and omits some. Of more than 450,000 clones in the sample, about four fifths were seen once. Sequencing was performed on PBMCs. The receptors were gathered from a woman in her 40s in good health. Some clones in this sample may be carry-over from other donors' samples.

This chain uses TRBV10-3 with TRBJ2-7; 10 positions agree with TRBD2. The CDR3 extends over 15 amino acids. CDR1 and CDR2 from the germline V gene are ENHRY and SYGVKD. V shed 2 bases and J 6 bases; nucleotides not matched to a gene: 7. This CDR3 reads CAISEPTQREGEQYF. The CDR3 coding sequence is TGTGCCATCAGTGAGCCGACTCAGCGGGAGGGCGAGCAGTACTTC.

CDR3 amino acids: CASSGGSGRGETQYF. The CDR3 bases are TGCGCCAGCAGTGGGGGAAGCGGGAGAGGTGAGACCCAGTACTTC. This rearrangement joins TRBV5-1 to TRBJ2-5; 8 bases map to TRBD2. With 5 bases clipped from V and 5 bases from J, the junction kept 11 bases outside the gene matches. The CDR3 is 15 amino acids. CDR1 is SGHRS and CDR2 is YFSETQ in the germline V gene.

The rearrangement uses TRBV25-1 and TRBJ2-3, with D unclear. CDR1 and CDR2 from the germline V gene are MGHDK and SYGVNS. V dropped 1 base and J dropped 2 bases, with 10 bases sitting between them. This CDR3 has 15 amino acids. The CDR3 DNA sequence: TGTGCCAGCAGTGAATCCAGAATAATCACAGATACGCAGTATTTT. It codes for CASSESRIITDTQYF.

The rearrangement joins TRBV19 to TRBJ1-5; 7 bases are a match to TRBD1. Looked up from germline, CDR1 is LNHDA and CDR2 is SQIVND (reference sequence). J lost 11 bases, V lost 5 bases, and 6 bases had no gene match. This CDR3 is built from 12 residues. For the CDR3, the DNA is TGTGCCAGTAGTTCTACAGGGGAAGCCCAGCATTTT. Its translation: CASSSTGEAQHF.

The chain has TRBV5-1 and TRBJ2-2; D ambiguous. V was trimmed by 6 bases and J by 6 bases, leaving 12 bases between them. Germline V gives CDR1 SGHRS, CDR2 YFSETQ. This CDR3 contains 13 residues. The CDR3 coding sequence is TGCGCCAGCAATTTGGTTGGGTCCGGGGAGCTGTTTTTT. Translated: CASNLVGSGELFF.

The gene calls are TRBV28 and TRBJ1-4, with D perhaps matching TRBD1 (5 bases). Trimming took 5 bases from V and 7 from J, leaving 17 bases between them. The length of the CDR3 is 15 residues. CDR1 and CDR2 from the germline V gene are MDHEN and SYDVKM. CDR3 amino acids: CASSTQRRGREKLFF. The CDR3, as DNA: TGTGCCAGCAGTACTCAGAGACGGGGACGTGAAAAACTGTTTTTT. The full variable domain, with the rest looked up from reference TRBV28 and TRBJ1-4, is DVKVTQSSRYLVKRTGEKVFLECVQDMDHENMFWYRQDPGLGLRLIYFSYDVKMKEKGDIPEGYSVSREKKERFSLILESASTNQTSMYLCASSTQRRGREKLFFGSGTQLSVL.

There are many counts of this clone. Written as DNA, the CDR3 is TGCAGCGTGGCTCGGGACGTCCACTCTGGGGCCAACGTCCTGACTTTC. Translating gives CSVARDVHSGANVLTF. This chain connects TRBV29-1 to TRBJ2-6; the D gene could be TRBD1 or TRBD2 (5 bases each). The V gene lost 6 bases and the J gene lost 0 bases, with 15 bases spanning the gap. Germline V gene lookup returns CDR1 SQVTM and CDR2 ANQGSEA. This CDR3 has 16 amino acids.

The chain links TRBV7-2 to TRBJ2-7, with a tentative D call TRBD1 (6 bases). V shed 5 bases and J shed 4 bases, with 12 bases lying between them. The V gene's germline CDR1 is SGHTA and CDR2 FQGNSA. The CDR3 is made up of 13 amino acids. The CDR3 loop is CASSLGHLYEQYF. The CDR3 DNA is TGTGCCAGCAGCCTGGGACACCTATACGAGCAGTACTTC.

The chain links TRBV6-1 to TRBJ2-7; TRBD2 agrees at 9 bases. J was trimmed by 2 bases and V by 5 bases; bases with no gene match: 4. The CDR3 runs 14 residues. Germline loops: CDR1 MNHNS, CDR2 SASEGT. Written as DNA, the CDR3 is TGTGCCAGCAGTAATAGCGGGGGAACCTACGAGCAGTACTTC. Its translation is CASSNSGGTYEQYF.

V usage is TRBV11-3 and J usage is TRBJ2-1, with D maybe TRBD1 (6 bases). This CDR3 is built from 15 residues. CDR1 and CDR2 from the germline V gene are SGHNT and YENEEA. V was clipped by 0 bases and J by 7 bases, with 13 bases between them. The CDR3 nucleotides read TGTGCCAGCAGCTTAGATCCGGGGACACCGAATGAGCAGTTCTTC. As protein: CASSLDPGTPNEQFF.

This chain connects TRBV28 to TRBJ2-1; 7 positions agree with TRBD2. J gave up 5 bases and V 5 bases, and 9 bases lay outside the gene matches. This CDR3 comprises 15 residues. The V gene's germline CDR1 is MDHEN and CDR2 SYDVKM. The CDR3 loop is CASSNPGTTHNEQFF. The CDR3 DNA reads as TGTGCCAGCAGTAACCCCGGGACTACCCACAATGAGCAGTTCTTC.

J is TRBJ2-7 and V is TRBV5-4; perhaps TRBD2 as D (5 bases). Germline loops: CDR1 SGHNT, CDR2 YYREEE (reference sequence). V lost 4 bases to trimming and J lost 3 bases, with 11 bases between them. The CDR3 runs to 13 residues. CDR3 bases: TGTGCCAGCAGCGTGATTAGCGTCTACGAGCAGTACTTC. Translation: CASSVISVYEQYF.

With regard to this clone: The same CDR3 can be traced to other DNA sequences in this sample. The gene calls are TRBV19 and TRBJ2-7; D gene uncertain. V was pared by 3 bases and J by 3 bases, with 9 bases between. The germline gives CDR1 LNHDA, CDR2 SQIVND (reference sequence). The CDR3 has 13 amino acids. The CDR3 sequence: CASSIGRVYEQYF. DNA of the CDR3: TGTGCCAGTAGTATCGGTAGGGTCTACGAGCAGTACTTC.

The V and J genes are TRBV7-2 and TRBJ2-7; 10 bases fit TRBD1. With 5 bases clipped from V and 2 bases from J, the junction kept 6 bases outside the gene matches. Germline CDR1 is SGHTA and CDR2 is FQGNSA. The CDR3 is 15 residues long. As DNA, the CDR3 is TGTGCCAGCAGCCTCATTGGACAGGGGGCCTACGAGCAGTACTTC. Translation gives CASSLIGQGAYEQYF.

In nucleotides, the CDR3 is TGTGCCAGCAGTCCCCGTGGGGAAGTCGACAATGAGCAGTTCTTC. Amino acids: CASSPRGEVDNEQFF. The V and J genes are TRBV28 and TRBJ2-1; the D is unclear. V dropped 5 bases and J dropped 5 bases, with 16 bases sitting between them. Germline CDR1 is MDHEN and CDR2 is SYDVKM. This CDR3 is 15 amino acids long.

This clone has just one count. This same CDR3 is encoded by further DNA sequences in the sample. For the CDR3, the DNA is TGTGCCAGCAGCGTAGGGCTAGCGGGGGCCTACGAGCAGTACTTC. Amino acid sequence: CASSVGLAGAYEQYF. This chain connects TRBV9 to TRBJ2-7, with 10 nucleotides matching TRBD2. The trim removed 0 bases at V and 2 bases at J, leaving 2 bases unmatched. The CDR3 contains 15 residues. Germline CDR1 reads SGDLS; CDR2 reads YYNGEE.